The present T cell receptor (beta chain) was sequenced within a study of cytomegalovirus exposure and HLA in healthy donors. Trimming shortened V by 7 bases and J by 6 bases, and 15 bases separated the two germline ends. Germline V CDR1 and CDR2: MDHEN, SYDVKM. The CDR3 is 13 amino acids. Repertoires were generated with immunoSEQ multiplex PCR, while TCRdb's copy carries only in-frame clones and drops some. The table lists about 140,000 clones, roughly 88% of them singletons. The sequencing sample was made of PBMCs. V usage is TRBV28 and J usage is TRBJ1-1, with D unresolved. This TCR derives from a woman aged 18 to 35 in good health and CMV-seropositive. CDR3 sequence (DNA): TGTGCCAGCACCGGAGGCACCGGCGCTGAAGCTTTCTTT. It codes for CASTGGTGAEAFF. Full variable domain (remainder filled in from reference TRBV28 and TRBJ1-1): DVKVTQSSRYLVKRTGEKVFLECVQDMDHENMFWYRQDPGLGLRLIYFSYDVKMKEKGDIPEGYSVSREKKERFSLILESASTNQTSMYLCASTGGTGAEAFFGQGTRLTVV.